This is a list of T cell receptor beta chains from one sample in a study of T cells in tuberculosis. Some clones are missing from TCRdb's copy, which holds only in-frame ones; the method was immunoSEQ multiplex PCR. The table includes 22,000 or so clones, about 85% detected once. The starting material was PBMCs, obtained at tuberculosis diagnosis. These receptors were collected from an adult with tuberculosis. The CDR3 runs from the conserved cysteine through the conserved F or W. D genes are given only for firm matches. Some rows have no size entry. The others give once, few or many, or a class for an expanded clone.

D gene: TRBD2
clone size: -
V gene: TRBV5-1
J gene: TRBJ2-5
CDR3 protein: CASSLTSGGETQYF
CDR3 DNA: TGCGCCAGCAGCTTGACTAGCGGGGGAGAGACCCAGTACTTC

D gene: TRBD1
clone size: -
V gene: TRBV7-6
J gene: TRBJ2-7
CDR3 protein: CASSPSDRAEQYF
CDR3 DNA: TGTGCCAGCAGCCCCTCCGACAGGGCCGAGCAGTACTTC

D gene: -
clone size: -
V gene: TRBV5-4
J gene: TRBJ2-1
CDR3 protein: CASSLRDGRIPTEQFF
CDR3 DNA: TGTGCCAGCAGCTTGAGGGACGGGAGAATCCCCACCGAGCAGTTCTTC

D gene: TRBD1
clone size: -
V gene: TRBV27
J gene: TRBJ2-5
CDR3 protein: CASKPDRELQETQYF
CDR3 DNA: TGTGCCAGCAAGCCGGACAGGGAACTCCAAGAGACCCAGTACTTC

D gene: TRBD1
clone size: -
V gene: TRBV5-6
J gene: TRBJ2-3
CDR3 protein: CASSPRQGWGTDTQYF
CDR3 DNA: TGTGCCAGCAGCCCCCGACAGGGGTGGGGCACAGATACGCAGTATTTT

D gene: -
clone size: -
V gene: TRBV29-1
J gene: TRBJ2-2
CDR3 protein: CSVRTGNTGELFF
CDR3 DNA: TGCAGCGTTAGGACTGGGAACACCGGGGAGCTGTTTTTT

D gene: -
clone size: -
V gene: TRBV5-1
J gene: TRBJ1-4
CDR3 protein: CASSLRTYEKLFF
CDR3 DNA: TGCGCCAGCAGCTTGCGCACTTATGAAAAACTGTTTTTT

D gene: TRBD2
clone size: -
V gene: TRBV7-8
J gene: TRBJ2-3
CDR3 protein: CASSPGLAGVGVQYF
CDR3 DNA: TGTGCCAGCAGTCCGGGACTAGCGGGAGTGGGGGTGCAGTATTTT

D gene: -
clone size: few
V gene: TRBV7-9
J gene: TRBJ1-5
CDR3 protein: CASSSGAQPQHF
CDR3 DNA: TGTGCCAGCAGCTCAGGGGCTCAGCCCCAGCATTTT

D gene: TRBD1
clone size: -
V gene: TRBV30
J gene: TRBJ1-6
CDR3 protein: CAWSVRQGGSPLHF
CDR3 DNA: TGTGCCTGGAGTGTAAGACAGGGGGGTTCACCCCTCCACTTT

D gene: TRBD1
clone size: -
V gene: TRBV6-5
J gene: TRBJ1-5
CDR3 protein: CASSVGQGFRQPQHF
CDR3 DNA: TGTGCCAGCAGTGTCGGACAGGGGTTTCGGCAGCCCCAGCATTTT

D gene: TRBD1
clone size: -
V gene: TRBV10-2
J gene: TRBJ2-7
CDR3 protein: CASRDTHRGLWEQYF
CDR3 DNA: TGCGCCAGCAGGGATACCCACAGGGGGCTCTGGGAGCAGTACTTC

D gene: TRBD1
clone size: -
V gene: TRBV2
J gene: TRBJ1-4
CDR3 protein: CASSSDRGGEKLFF
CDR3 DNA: TGTGCCAGCAGCTCAGACAGGGGGGGTGAAAAACTGTTTTTT

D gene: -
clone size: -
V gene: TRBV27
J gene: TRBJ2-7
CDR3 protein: CASSSHRLSTHEQYF
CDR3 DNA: TGTGCCAGCAGTTCCCACAGGTTGTCAACCCACGAGCAGTACTTC

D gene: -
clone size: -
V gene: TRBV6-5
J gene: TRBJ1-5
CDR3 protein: CASAGRFGNQPQHF
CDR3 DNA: TGTGCCAGCGCAGGCCGATTCGGCAATCAGCCCCAGCATTTT

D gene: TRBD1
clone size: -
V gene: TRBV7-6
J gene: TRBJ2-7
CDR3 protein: CASSSRTGSFYEQYF
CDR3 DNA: TGTGCCAGCAGCTCAAGGACAGGGAGCTTCTACGAGCAGTACTTC

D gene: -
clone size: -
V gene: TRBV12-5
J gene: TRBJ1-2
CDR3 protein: CASGFHDSRYGYTF
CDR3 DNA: TGTGCTAGTGGTTTCCACGACAGTCGCTATGGCTACACCTTC

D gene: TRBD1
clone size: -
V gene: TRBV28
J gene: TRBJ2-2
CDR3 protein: CASSPHRGLNTGELFF
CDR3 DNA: TGTGCCAGCAGTCCTCACAGGGGGCTAAACACCGGGGAGCTGTTTTTT

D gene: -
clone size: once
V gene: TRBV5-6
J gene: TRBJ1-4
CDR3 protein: CASSLEGGGEKLFF
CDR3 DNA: TGTGCCAGCAGCTTGGAGGGAGGCGGCGAAAAACTGTTTTTT

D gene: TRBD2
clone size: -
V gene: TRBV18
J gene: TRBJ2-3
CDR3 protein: CASSPPLAGTDTQYF
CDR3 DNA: TGTGCCAGCTCACCACCACTAGCGGGCACAGATACGCAGTATTTT

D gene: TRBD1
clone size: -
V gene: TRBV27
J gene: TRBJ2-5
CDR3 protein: CASSFLTGGERWRTQYF
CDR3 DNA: TGTGCCAGCAGTTTTTTAACAGGGGGAGAAAGGTGGAGGACCCAGTACTTC

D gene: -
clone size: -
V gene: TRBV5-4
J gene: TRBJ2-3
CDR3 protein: CASSPAGPTDTQYF
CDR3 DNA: TGTGCCAGCAGCCCCGCAGGGCCCACAGATACGCAGTATTTT

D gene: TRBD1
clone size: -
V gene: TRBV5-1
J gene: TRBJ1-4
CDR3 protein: CASSLGQGEVEKLFF
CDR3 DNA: TGCGCCAGCAGCTTGGGACAGGGGGAGGTTGAAAAACTGTTTTTT

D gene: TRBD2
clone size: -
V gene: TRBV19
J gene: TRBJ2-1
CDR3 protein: CASSIQALADNEQFF
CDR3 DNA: TGTGCCAGTAGTATTCAGGCACTAGCGGACAATGAGCAGTTCTTC

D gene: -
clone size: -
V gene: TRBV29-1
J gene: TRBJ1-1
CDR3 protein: CSARKGDTEAFF
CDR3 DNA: TGCAGCGCCCGTAAGGGGGACACTGAAGCTTTCTTT

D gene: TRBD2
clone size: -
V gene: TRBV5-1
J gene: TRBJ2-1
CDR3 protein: CASSLASGYNEQFF
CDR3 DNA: TGCGCCAGCAGCTTGGCTAGCGGGTACAATGAGCAGTTCTTC

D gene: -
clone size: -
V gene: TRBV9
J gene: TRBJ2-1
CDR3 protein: CASSVGGSAYNEQFF
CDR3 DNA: TGTGCCAGCAGCGTAGGAGGTTCGGCCTACAATGAGCAGTTCTTC

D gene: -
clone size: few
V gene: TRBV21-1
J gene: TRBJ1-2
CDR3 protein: CASTNKGGHSNGYTF
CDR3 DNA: TGTGCCAGCACCAATAAGGGGGGGCACTCGAACGGCTACACCTTC

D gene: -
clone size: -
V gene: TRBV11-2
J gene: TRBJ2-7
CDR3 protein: CASSITGVVTYEQYF
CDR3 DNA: TGTGCCAGCAGCATCACCGGGGTAGTAACCTACGAGCAGTACTTC

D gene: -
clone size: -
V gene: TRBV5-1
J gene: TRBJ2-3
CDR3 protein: CASSPGVSSTDTQYF
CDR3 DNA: TGCGCCAGCTCGCCGGGGGTGTCTAGCACAGATACGCAGTATTTT

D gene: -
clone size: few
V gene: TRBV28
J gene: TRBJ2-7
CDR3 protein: CASSSGTSVYEQYF
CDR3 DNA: TGTGCCAGCAGTTCCGGGACATCAGTATACGAGCAGTACTTC

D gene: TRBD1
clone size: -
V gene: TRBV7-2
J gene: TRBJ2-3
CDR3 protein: CASSPNRDRSTDTQYF
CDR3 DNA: TGTGCCAGCAGCCCAAACCGGGACAGAAGCACAGATACGCAGTATTTT

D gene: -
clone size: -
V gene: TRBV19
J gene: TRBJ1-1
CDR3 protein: CASSSKKHAFF
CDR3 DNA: TGTGCCAGTAGTTCTAAGAAGCATGCTTTCTTT

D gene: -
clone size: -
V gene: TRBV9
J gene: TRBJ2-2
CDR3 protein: CASSNWPQAGELFF
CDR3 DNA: TGTGCCAGCAGCAATTGGCCCCAGGCTGGGGAGCTGTTTTTT

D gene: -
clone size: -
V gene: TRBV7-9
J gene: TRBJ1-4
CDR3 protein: CASSPTQLQYEKLFF
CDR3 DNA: TGTGCCAGCAGCCCAACCCAACTACAATATGAAAAACTGTTTTTT

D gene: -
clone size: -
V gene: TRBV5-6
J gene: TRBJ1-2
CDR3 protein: CASSLGDYGYTF
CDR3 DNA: TGTGCCAGCAGCTTAGGGGACTATGGCTACACCTTC

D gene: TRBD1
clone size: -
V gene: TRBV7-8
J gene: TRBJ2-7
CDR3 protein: CASSTLDRGYEQYF
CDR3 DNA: TGTGCCAGCAGCACCCTGGACAGGGGATACGAGCAGTACTTC

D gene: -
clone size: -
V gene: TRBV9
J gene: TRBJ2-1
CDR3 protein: CASSARSGGGLYEQFF
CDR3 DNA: TGTGCCAGCAGCGCCCGCTCAGGAGGAGGTTTGTATGAGCAGTTCTTC

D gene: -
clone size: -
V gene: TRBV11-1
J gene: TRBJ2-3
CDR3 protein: CASSIRLSTDTQYF
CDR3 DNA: TGTGCCAGCAGCATCCGACTCAGCACAGATACGCAGTATTTT

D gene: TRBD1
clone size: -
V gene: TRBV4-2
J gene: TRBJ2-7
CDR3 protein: CASSQDLTGSSYEQYF
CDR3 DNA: TGTGCCAGCAGCCAAGATCTGACAGGGTCTTCCTACGAGCAGTACTTC

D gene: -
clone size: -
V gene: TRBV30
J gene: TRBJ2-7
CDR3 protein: CAWSEGTYEQYF
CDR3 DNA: TGTGCCTGGAGTGAGGGGACCTACGAGCAGTACTTC

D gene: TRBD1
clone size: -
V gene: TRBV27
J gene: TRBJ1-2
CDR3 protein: CASSPQPRDRARYGYTF
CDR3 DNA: TGTGCCAGCAGTCCGCAACCCCGGGACAGGGCCCGCTATGGCTACACCTTC

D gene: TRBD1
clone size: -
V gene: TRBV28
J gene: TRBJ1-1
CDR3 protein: CASSSQNFYGQEGPEAFF
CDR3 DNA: TGTGCCAGCAGTTCCCAGAACTTCTACGGACAGGAGGGTCCTGAAGCTTTCTTT

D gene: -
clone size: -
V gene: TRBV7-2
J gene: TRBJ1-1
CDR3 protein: CASSRFASEAFF
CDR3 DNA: TGTGCCAGCAGCCGATTTGCCAGTGAAGCTTTCTTT

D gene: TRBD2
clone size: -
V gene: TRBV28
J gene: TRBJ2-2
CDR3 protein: CASSFLLAGGPGTGELFF
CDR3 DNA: TGTGCCAGCAGTTTTCTACTAGCGGGAGGCCCAGGAACCGGGGAGCTGTTTTTT

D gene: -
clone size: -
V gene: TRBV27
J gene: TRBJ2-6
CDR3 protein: CASSFPGGSSGANVLTF
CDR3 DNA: TGTGCCAGCAGTTTCCCCGGCGGTAGCTCTGGGGCCAACGTCCTGACTTTC

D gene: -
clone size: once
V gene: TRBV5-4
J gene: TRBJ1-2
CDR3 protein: CASSPVAGGHNYGYTF
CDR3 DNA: TGTGCCAGCAGCCCCGTAGCTGGGGGACATAACTATGGCTACACCTTC

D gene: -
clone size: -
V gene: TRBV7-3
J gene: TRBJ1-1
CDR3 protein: CASSFTVAEAFF
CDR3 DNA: TGTGCCAGCAGCTTTACGGTCGCTGAAGCTTTCTTT

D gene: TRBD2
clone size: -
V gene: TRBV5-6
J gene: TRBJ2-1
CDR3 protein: CASSLASGGRMSYNEQFF
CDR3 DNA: TGTGCCAGCAGCTTGGCTAGCGGGGGGCGGATGTCCTACAATGAGCAGTTCTTC

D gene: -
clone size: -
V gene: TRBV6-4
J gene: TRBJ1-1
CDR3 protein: CATPLVRLNTEAFF
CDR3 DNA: TGTGCCACTCCCCTCGTGCGACTTAACACTGAAGCTTTCTTT

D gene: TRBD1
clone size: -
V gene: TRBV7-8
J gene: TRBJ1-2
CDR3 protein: CASSKPGTGGAHGYTF
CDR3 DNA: TGTGCCAGCAGCAAACCCGGGACAGGGGGCGCTCATGGCTACACCTTC

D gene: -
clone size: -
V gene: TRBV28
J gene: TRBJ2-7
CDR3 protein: CASTKGILSEQYF
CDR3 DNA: TGTGCCAGCACAAAGGGGATTTTGTCCGAGCAGTACTTC

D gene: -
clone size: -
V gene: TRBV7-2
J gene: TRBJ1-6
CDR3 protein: CASSQSGVDNSPLHF
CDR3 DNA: TGTGCCAGCAGTCAATCGGGGGTGGATAATTCACCCCTCCACTTT

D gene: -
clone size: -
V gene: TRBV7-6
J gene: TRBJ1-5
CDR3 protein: CASSWRESQPQHF
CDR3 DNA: TGTGCCAGCAGCTGGAGGGAGAGTCAGCCCCAGCATTTT

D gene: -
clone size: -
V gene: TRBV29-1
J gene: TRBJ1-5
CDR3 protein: CSVGGEGQPQHF
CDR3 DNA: TGCAGCGTGGGGGGGGAAGGGCAGCCCCAGCATTTT

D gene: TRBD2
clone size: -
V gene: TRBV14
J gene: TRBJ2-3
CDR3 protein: CASSQTAGLSTDTQYF
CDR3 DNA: TGTGCCAGCAGCCAAACAGCGGGATTGAGCACAGATACGCAGTATTTT

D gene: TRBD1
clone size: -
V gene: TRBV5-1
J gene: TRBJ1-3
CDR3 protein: CASSSDRGLGNTIYF
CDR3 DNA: TGCGCCAGCAGCTCGGACAGGGGGCTGGGAAACACCATATATTTT

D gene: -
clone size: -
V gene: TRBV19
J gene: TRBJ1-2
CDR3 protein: CASQTAGYGYTF
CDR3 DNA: TGTGCCAGCCAGACAGCGGGCTATGGCTACACCTTC

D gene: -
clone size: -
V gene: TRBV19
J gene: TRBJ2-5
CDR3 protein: CASSIPPEETQYF
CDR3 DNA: TGTGCCAGTAGTATCCCACCAGAAGAGACCCAGTACTTC